These 13 T cell receptor beta chains were sequenced from one sample in a study of post-analysis software for immune sequencing data. These TCRs are of unknown antigen specificity. Whole-study findings and limits: Relative to controls, patients had 4 or 5 TRBV segments at higher frequency, with TRBV5-6, TRBV5-1 and TRBV20-1 among these.

The TCR beta cDNA libraries carried unique molecular identifiers. Using its own MiXCR run on the PCR reads, TCRdb lists one record per CDR3 protein. The repertoire holds 400,000 to 500,000 distinct CDR3 sequences, with 30% to 40% as singletons. The material sequenced was blood. The receptors here all came from a girl aged 2 to 9 with multiple sclerosis.

The chain recombines TRBV7-6 with TRBJ2-6; D not certain. Germline V gives CDR1 SGHVS, CDR2 FNYEAQ. The CDR3 totals 15 residues. Trimming removed 5 bases from V and 3 bases from J, with 11 bases in between. CDR3 DNA sequence: TGTGCCAGCAGCCCCGGGCAGGTTGGGGCCAACGTCCTGACTTTC. Protein: CASSPGQVGANVLTF.

The chain carries TRBV7-2 and TRBJ2-3; D could derive from TRBD1 or TRBD2 (6 bases each). The CDR3 spans 13 residues. V lost 4 bases to trimming and J lost 6 bases, with 11 bases between them. The germline V gene has CDR1 SGHTA and CDR2 FQGNSA. CDR3 residues: CASSSQGRDTQYF. CDR3 DNA: TGTGCCAGCAGCTCCCAGGGGAGGGATACGCAGTATTTT.

The genes are TRBV5-1 and TRBJ2-3, with 7 bases aligning to TRBD1. The germline V gene encodes CDR1 SGHRS and CDR2 YFSETQ. This CDR3 region has 16 residues. With 0 bases clipped from V and 1 base from J, the junction kept 5 bases outside the gene matches. In DNA form, the CDR3 reads TGCGCCAGCAGCTTGGTGGTCGGGACAGGCACAGATACGCAGTATTTT. This codes for CASSLVVGTGTDTQYF. Full variable domain (rest looked up from reference TRBV5-1 and TRBJ2-3): KAGVTQTPRYLIKTRGQQVTLSCSPISGHRSVSWYQQTPGQGLQFLFEYFSETQRNKGNFPGRFSGRQFSNSRSEMNVSTLELGDSALYLCASSLVVGTGTDTQYFGPGTRLTVL.

The rearrangement uses TRBV6-1 and TRBJ1-5, with no clear D. The CDR3 runs 15 residues. V lost 8 bases and J lost 0, with 14 bases in between. CDR1 is MNHNS and CDR2 is SASEGT in the germline V gene. The CDR3 region is CASRLKGPSNQPQHF. The CDR3 DNA sequence: TGTGCCAGCCGCCTTAAGGGCCCTAGCAATCAGCCCCAGCATTTT.

In its sample, this clonotype was seen many times. CDR3 in amino acids: CASSGGGTDTQYF. The CDR3 region has the DNA TGCGCCAGCAGTGGGGGCGGGACAGATACGCAGTATTTT. This chain uses TRBV5-1 with TRBJ2-3; a possible D gene is TRBD1 (6 bases). In germline, CDR1 is SGHRS, CDR2 YFSETQ. The V gene lost 5 bases and the J gene lost 3 bases, with 10 bases spanning the gap. The CDR3 runs to 13 residues.

This clonotype occurred a few times. The V call is TRBV10-3, the J call TRBJ2-1; possibly TRBD1 for D (5 bases). The CDR3 is made up of 16 amino acids. Germline values: CDR1 ENHRY, CDR2 SYGVKD. The V end lost 6 bases, the J end lost 4 bases, and 19 bases lay between the germline ends. The CDR3 DNA reads as TGTGCCATCAGAGGGGCCGGCAAAATGGGTTACAATGAGCAGTTCTTC. This gives the protein CAIRGAGKMGYNEQFF.

V and J are TRBV6-2 or TRBV6-3 and TRBJ2-7, with a tentative D call TRBD2 (5 bases). V was trimmed by 7 bases and J by 0 bases, leaving 16 bases between them. There are 15 residues in the CDR3. Germline V gene lookup returns CDR1 MNHEY and CDR2 SVGEGT. The CDR3, as DNA: TGTGCCAGCACTTTAGTAGCGCGTTCCTCCTACGAGCAGTACTTC. Residues: CASTLVARSSYEQYF.

This clonotype has just a few counts. At one end, the junction sequence differs from germline, possibly due to a read error. CDR3 in amino acids: CSVVDQETQYF. DNA of the CDR3: TGCAGCGTTGTGGACCAGGAGACCCAGTACTTC. The rearrangement joins TRBV29-1 to TRBJ2-5, with D unclear. The length of the CDR3 is 11 residues. Germline V CDR1 and CDR2: SQVTM, ANQGSEA.

The V call is TRBV12-3 or TRBV12-4, the J call TRBJ1-4; tentative D call: TRBD1 (6 bases). The CDR3 is 13 residues long. The V and J ends lost 8 bases and 5 bases respectively, with 12 bases between them. The CDR3 spells CASGGAFNEKLFF. CDR3 sequence (DNA): TGTGCCAGCGGGGGGGCGTTCAATGAAAAACTGTTTTTT.

A few counts support this clonotype. This chain joins TRBV12-3 or TRBV12-4 and TRBJ2-6; no definite D call. Trimming removed 3 bases from V and 0 bases from J, with 9 bases in between. The CDR3 has 16 amino acids. The CDR3 sequence: CASSLWGSSGANVLTF. DNA of the CDR3: TGTGCCAGCAGTTTGTGGGGAAGCTCTGGGGCCAACGTCCTGACTTTC.

The gene calls are TRBV28 and TRBJ1-2; D remains ambiguous. The CDR3 contains 13 residues. The germline V and J ends were trimmed by 11 bases and 3 bases, with 16 bases remaining between them. In germline, CDR1 is MDHEN, CDR2 SYDVKM. The CDR3 region is CAARMSRDYGYTF. Here the CDR3 DNA reads TGTGCCGCGCGTATGAGCCGAGACTATGGCTACACCTTC.

This sequence joins TRBV7-2 and TRBJ2-5; D perhaps matches TRBD1 (6 bases). CDR3 size: 15 residues. V lost 5 bases and J lost 5, with 18 bases in between. Germline CDR1 is SGHTA and CDR2 is FQGNSA. The CDR3 DNA reads TGTGCCAGCAGCCCAGCCCACAGGGACGGGGAGACCCAGTACTTC. Protein sequence: CASSPAHRDGETQYF.

This chain joins TRBV5-1 and TRBJ1-6; 8 bases line up with TRBD1. Germline assignment: CDR1 SGHRS and CDR2 YFSETQ. The CDR3 spans 14 residues. J gave up 7 bases and V 2 bases, and 2 bases lay outside the gene matches. The CDR3 sequence: CASSFGTGNSPLHF. In DNA form, the CDR3 reads TGCGCCAGCAGCTTCGGGACAGGCAATTCACCCCTCCACTTT.